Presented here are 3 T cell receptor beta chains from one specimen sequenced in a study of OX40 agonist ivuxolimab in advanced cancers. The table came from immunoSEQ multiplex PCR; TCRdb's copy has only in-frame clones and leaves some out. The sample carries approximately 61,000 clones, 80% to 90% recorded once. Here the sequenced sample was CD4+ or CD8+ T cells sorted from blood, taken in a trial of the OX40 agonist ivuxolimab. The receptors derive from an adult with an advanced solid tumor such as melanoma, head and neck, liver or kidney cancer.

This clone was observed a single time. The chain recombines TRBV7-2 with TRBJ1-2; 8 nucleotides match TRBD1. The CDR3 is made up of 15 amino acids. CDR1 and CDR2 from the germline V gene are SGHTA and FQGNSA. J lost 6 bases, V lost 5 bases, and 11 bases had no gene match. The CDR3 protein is CASSPGTGKGHGYTF. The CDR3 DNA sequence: TGTGCCAGCAGCCCGGGGACAGGAAAGGGCCATGGCTACACCTTC.

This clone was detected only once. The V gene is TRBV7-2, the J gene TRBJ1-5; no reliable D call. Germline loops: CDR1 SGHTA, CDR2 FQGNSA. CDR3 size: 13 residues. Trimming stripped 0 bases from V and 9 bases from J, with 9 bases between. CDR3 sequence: CASSLAEWGPQHF. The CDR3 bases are TGTGCCAGCAGCTTAGCCGAGTGGGGGCCCCAGCATTTT.

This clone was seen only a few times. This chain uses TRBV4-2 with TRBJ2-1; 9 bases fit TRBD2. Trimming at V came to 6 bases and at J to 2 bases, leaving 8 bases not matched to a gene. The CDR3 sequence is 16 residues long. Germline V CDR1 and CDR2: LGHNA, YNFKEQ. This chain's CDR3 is CASSSAGGSPYNEQFF. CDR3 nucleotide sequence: TGTGCCAGCAGTTCTGCGGGGGGGAGTCCCTACAATGAGCAGTTCTTC.